A single sample gave rise to the 27 T cell receptor beta chains below, sequenced in a study of T cell responses to AZD1222 COVID-19 vaccine. Sequencing used immunoSEQ multiplex PCR; TCRdb keeps in-frame clones, though not all of them. The sample lists 100,000 to 150,000 clones; 88% were seen once. The material sequenced was peripheral blood, taken on day 0 of AZD1222 vaccination. The receptors were gathered from an adult in good health.

The V gene is TRBV5-1, the J gene TRBJ2-1; TRBD2 agrees at 14 bases. Germline CDR1 is SGHRS and CDR2 is YFSETQ. Trimming removed 5 bases from V and 7 bases from J; junction bases left unmatched: 11. This CDR3 is built from 17 residues. CDR3 protein: CASSSPGLAGGSNEQFF. As DNA, the CDR3 is TGCGCCAGCAGTTCCCCCGGACTAGCGGGAGGTTCTAATGAGCAGTTCTTC.

The rearrangement joins TRBV15 to TRBJ2-2, with D tentatively TRBD2 (6 bases). CDR3 length equals 14 residues. V was trimmed by 5 bases and J by 4 bases, leaving 11 bases between them. From germline, CDR1 is LNHNV and CDR2 YYDKDF (reference sequence). The CDR3 sequence is CATSFLAATGELFF. CDR3 in DNA: TGTGCCACCAGCTTCTTAGCGGCCACCGGGGAGCTGTTTTTT.

The chain employs TRBV27 and TRBJ1-5; possibly TRBD1 for D (5 bases). This CDR3 comprises 15 residues. Germline V gene sequence: CDR1 MNHEY, CDR2 SMNVEV (reference sequence). V was trimmed by 3 bases and J by 7 bases, leaving 16 bases between them. The DNA of the CDR3 is TGTGCCAGCAGTTTTGCTATGGACGGGGGACAGCCCCAGCATTTT. Translated: CASSFAMDGGQPQHF.

The rearrangement joins TRBV18 to TRBJ1-4; D not resolved. The CDR3 loop spans 13 amino acids. Germline CDR1 and CDR2: KGHSH and LQKENI. V was cut by 3 bases and J by 6 bases, with 8 bases left in between. The CDR3 sequence is CASSPGSDEKLFF. CDR3 in DNA: TGTGCCAGCTCACCTGGTTCGGATGAAAAACTGTTTTTT.

The chain combines TRBV6-5 with TRBJ2-1; no firm D call. Germline values: CDR1 MNHEY, CDR2 SVGAGI. The CDR3 consists of 13 residues. The V end lost 2 bases, the J end lost 8 bases, and 10 bases lay between the germline ends. This CDR3 is CASSYGYGDEQFF. For the CDR3, the DNA is TGTGCCAGCAGTTACGGGTATGGGGATGAGCAGTTCTTC.

The chain uses TRBV19 and TRBJ2-2; tentatively, D is TRBD2 (6 bases). Germline V gene lookup returns CDR1 LNHDA and CDR2 SQIVND (reference sequence). Trimming removed 6 bases at V and 4 bases at J, with 21 bases between. The CDR3 is 17 residues long. This CDR3 reads CASSYDLASVGTGELFF. The CDR3 DNA reads as TGTGCCAGTAGCTATGATTTGGCTAGCGTAGGCACCGGGGAGCTGTTTTTT.

The V and J genes are TRBV6-5 and TRBJ2-7; D possibly corresponds to TRBD2 (5 bases). V lost 7 bases to trimming and J lost 3 bases, with 13 bases between them. The CDR3 length is 13 residues. Germline CDR1 is MNHEY and CDR2 is SVGAGI. The CDR3 DNA is TGTGCCAGCAACCGGGGTTTGGACTACGAGCAGTACTTC. Protein product: CASNRGLDYEQYF.

This clone was observed a handful of times. The chain uses TRBV5-1 and TRBJ2-2, with D perhaps matching TRBD1 (6 bases). Germline V gene lookup returns CDR1 SGHRS and CDR2 YFSETQ. The germline V and J ends were trimmed by 2 bases and 1 base, with 9 bases remaining between them. The CDR3 is made up of 15 amino acids. The CDR3 protein is CASSFGQMNTGELFF. The CDR3 coding sequence is TGCGCCAGCAGCTTCGGACAGATGAACACCGGGGAGCTGTTTTTT. Combining the CDR3 with reference TRBV5-1 and TRBJ2-2 gives the whole variable domain KAGVTQTPRYLIKTRGQQVTLSCSPISGHRSVSWYQQTPGQGLQFLFEYFSETQRNKGNFPGRFSGRQFSNSRSEMNVSTLELGDSALYLCASSFGQMNTGELFFGEGSRLTVL.

This chain joins TRBV15 and TRBJ2-5; D remains unclear. This CDR3 has 15 amino acids. Germline CDR1 LNHNV, CDR2 YYDKDF (reference sequence). V was trimmed by 5 bases and J by 1 base, leaving 14 bases between them. As DNA, the CDR3 is TGTGCCACCAGCCCTCGAAGGGCCGTCCAAGAGACCCAGTACTTC. Translated: CATSPRRAVQETQYF.

The chain joins TRBV9 to TRBJ2-3; weak D call: TRBD1 (6 bases). Germline CDR1 reads SGDLS; CDR2 reads YYNGEE. The CDR3 covers 15 residues. Trimming shortened V by 4 bases and J by 0 bases, and 12 bases separated the two germline ends. CDR3 sequence reads: CASSTRQDSTDTQYF. CDR3 nucleotide sequence: TGTGCCAGCAGCACTCGACAGGACAGCACAGATACGCAGTATTTT. The whole variable domain, remainder taken from reference TRBV9 and TRBJ2-3, is DSGVTQTPKHLITATGQRVTLRCSPRSGDLSVYWYQQSLDQGLQFLIQYYNGEERAKGNILERFSAQQFPDLHSELNLSSLELGDSALYFCASSTRQDSTDTQYFGPGTRLTVL.

The rearrangement joins TRBV20-1 to TRBJ1-1; D is undetermined. The CDR3 contains 11 residues. V was pared by 6 bases and J by 5 bases, with 10 bases between. CDR1 is DFQATT and CDR2 is SNEGSKA in the germline V gene (reference sequence). CDR3 sequence: CSAMKGTEAFF. The CDR3 DNA reads as TGCAGTGCCATGAAGGGAACTGAAGCTTTCTTT.

The chain carries TRBV5-1 and TRBJ2-1; D may be TRBD1 or TRBD2 (5 bases each). Per the germline V gene, CDR1 is SGHRS and CDR2 is YFSETQ. The CDR3 runs 16 residues. V dropped 4 bases and J dropped 4 bases, with 18 bases sitting between them. CDR3 in DNA: TGCGCCAGCAGCCCTGGGGGACCCTCGGGGTACAATGAGCAGTTCTTC. It codes for CASSPGGPSGYNEQFF.

This chain links TRBV27 with TRBJ1-1, with unresolved D. The CDR3 contains 15 residues. Germline CDR1 reads MNHEY; CDR2 reads SMNVEV (reference sequence). Trimming cost V 0 bases and J 1 base, with 9 bases left between them. The CDR3 region is CASSLSRTRNTEAFF. The CDR3 bases are TGTGCCAGCAGTTTATCCCGGACGCGGAACACTGAAGCTTTCTTT.

The rearrangement uses TRBV5-4 and TRBJ1-1; D gene uncertain. The germline V gene encodes CDR1 SGHNT and CDR2 YYREEE (reference sequence). This CDR3 has 16 residues. Trimming took 4 bases from V and 2 from J, leaving 18 bases between them. CDR3 loop: CASSLRKQSFNTEAFF. The CDR3, as DNA: TGTGCCAGCAGCCTACGGAAACAGAGCTTTAACACTGAAGCTTTCTTT. The entire variable domain, with the rest obtained from reference TRBV5-4 and TRBJ1-1, is as follows: ETGVTQSPTHLIKTRGQQVTLRCSSQSGHNTVSWYQQALGQGPQFIFQYYREEENGRGNFPPRFSGLQFPNYSSELNVNALELDDSALYLCASSLRKQSFNTEAFFGQGTRLTVV.

A single count supports this clone. This rearrangement joins TRBV27 to TRBJ1-5; tentatively, D is TRBD1 (6 bases). The germline V gene encodes CDR1 MNHEY and CDR2 SMNVEV (reference sequence). The CDR3 consists of 14 residues. Trimming left V 2 bases short and J 7 bases short, with 12 bases between. The CDR3 protein is CASSLTGGWQPQHF. DNA of the CDR3: TGTGCCAGCAGTTTAACCGGGGGCTGGCAGCCCCAGCATTTT.

The chain joins TRBV9 to TRBJ1-4, with D possibly TRBD1 on 5 matching bases. Trimming cost V 0 bases and J 8 bases, with 14 bases left between them. This CDR3 comprises 15 residues. Germline-derived CDR1 and CDR2 are SGDLS and YYNGEE. CDR3 region: CASSVAAGTGEKLFF. CDR3 nucleotides: TGTGCCAGCAGCGTAGCGGCGGGGACCGGCGAAAAACTGTTTTTT.

A remark on this clone: The same CDR3 also results from other DNA sequences found in this sample. This sequence joins TRBV3-1 (or the pseudogene TRBV3-2) and TRBJ1-1, with TRBD1 identical over 7 bases. This CDR3 has 15 amino acids. Germline CDR1 is LGHDT and CDR2 is YNNKEL (reference sequence). Unmatched junction bases numbered 8, after V lost 0 bases and J lost 7 bases. CDR3 DNA: TGTGCCAGCAGCCAAGAAGCAGAAGGGGGCATTGAAGCTTTCTTT. It is translated as CASSQEAEGGIEAFF.

The chain carries TRBV15 and TRBJ2-5; no clear D. Between the trimmed V and J ends, which lost 0 bases and 3 bases, there was a span of 11 bases. The CDR3 runs to 15 residues. The V gene's germline CDR1 is LNHNV and CDR2 YYDKDF (reference sequence). The CDR3 DNA reads as TGTGCCACCAGCAGAGATCCCAGTGGAAAAGAGACCCAGTACTTC. Its protein is CATSRDPSGKETQYF.

V is TRBV12-5 and J is TRBJ2-5, with D unclear. Deletions cut 2 bases from V and 2 bases from J, with 15 bases between. This CDR3 comprises 16 residues. Germline V gene sequence: CDR1 LGHNT, CDR2 FRNRAP. This CDR3 is CASGLPPARTQETQYF. CDR3 DNA: TGTGCTAGTGGTTTGCCTCCAGCTCGTACTCAAGAGACCCAGTACTTC. Complete variable domain (other parts from reference TRBV12-5 and TRBJ2-5): DARVTQTPRHKVTEMGQEVTMRCQPILGHNTVFWYRQTMMQGLELLAYFRNRAPLDDSGMPKDRFSAEMPDATLATLKIQPSEPRDSAVYFCASGLPPARTQETQYFGPGTRLLVL.

The chain uses TRBV5-1 and TRBJ2-5; 8 bases are shared with TRBD2. The V segment lost 5 bases and the J segment 5 bases; nucleotides outside the gene matches: 11. Germline CDR1 and CDR2: SGHRS and YFSETQ. The CDR3 spans 15 residues. The CDR3 sequence: CASSFVAGLVETQYF. Written as DNA, the CDR3 is TGCGCCAGCAGTTTCGTAGCGGGGCTCGTTGAGACCCAGTACTTC.

This chain joins TRBV28 and TRBJ1-1; perhaps TRBD1 as D (6 bases). CDR3 length equals 16 residues. Germline V gene sequence: CDR1 MDHEN, CDR2 SYDVKM. V lost 5 bases to trimming and J lost 4 bases, with 20 bases between them. DNA for the CDR3: TGTGCCAGCAGTAGGGGGGGGTTCCTGGGGTCCACTGAAGCTTTCTTT. Its protein is CASSRGGFLGSTEAFF.

This clone has a single count. This chain uses TRBV6-1 with TRBJ2-3; the match to TRBD1 covers 7 bases. Trimming took 3 bases from V and 6 from J; bases not matched to a gene: 6. The CDR3 totals 14 residues. The V gene's germline CDR1 is MNHNS and CDR2 SASEGT. CDR3 nucleotides: TGTGCCAGCAGTGAGGGACAGCCGCGGGATACGCAGTATTTT. Translating gives CASSEGQPRDTQYF.

The sample holds a few counts of this clone. The V call is TRBV3-1 (or the pseudogene TRBV3-2), the J call TRBJ1-2; perhaps TRBD1 as D (5 bases). V dropped 4 bases and J dropped 0 bases, with 12 bases sitting between them. The germline gives CDR1 LGHDT, CDR2 YNNKEL (reference sequence). The CDR3 loop spans 15 amino acids. The CDR3 loop is CASSPGTATNYGYTF. The CDR3 DNA is TGTGCCAGCAGCCCTGGGACGGCCACTAACTATGGCTACACCTTC.

The rearrangement links TRBV2 to TRBJ1-6; 8 bases match TRBD1. CDR1 and CDR2 (germline): SNHLY, FYNNEI. There are 15 residues in the CDR3. V lost 8 bases to trimming and J lost 7 bases; unmatched junction nucleotides: 10. CDR3 nucleotides: TGTGCCAGCTACAATCGGGACAGGATAAATTCACCCCTCCACTTT. Its protein is CASYNRDRINSPLHF.

The rearrangement uses TRBV5-1 and TRBJ2-3, with 8 bases aligning to TRBD2. CDR3 size: 17 residues. CDR1 is SGHRS and CDR2 is YFSETQ in the germline V gene. J was trimmed by 2 bases and V by 5 bases; bases with no gene match: 13. CDR3 protein: CASSAFPRGANTDTQYF. The CDR3 region has the DNA TGCGCCAGCAGTGCATTCCCGCGGGGGGCTAACACAGATACGCAGTATTTT.

The chain carries TRBV18 and TRBJ2-1; D is possibly TRBD1 or TRBD2 (5 bases each). Trimming removed 2 bases from V and 6 bases from J, with 17 bases in between. Germline CDR1 KGHSH, CDR2 LQKENI. The length of the CDR3 is 16 residues. CDR3: CASSPTGTGPFNEQFF. The CDR3 DNA is TGTGCCAGCTCACCAACCGGGACGGGACCCTTCAATGAGCAGTTCTTC.

In DNA, the CDR3 is TGCGCCAGCAGCCACCCGGGACAGGACTCTGGAAACACCATATATTTT. This codes for CASSHPGQDSGNTIYF. V gene TRBV4-1 combines with J gene TRBJ1-3, with 8 bases identical to TRBD1. The V segment lost 3 bases and the J segment 0 bases; nucleotides outside the gene matches: 4. There are 16 residues in the CDR3. Germline V lookup: CDR1 MGHRA, CDR2 YSYEKL.